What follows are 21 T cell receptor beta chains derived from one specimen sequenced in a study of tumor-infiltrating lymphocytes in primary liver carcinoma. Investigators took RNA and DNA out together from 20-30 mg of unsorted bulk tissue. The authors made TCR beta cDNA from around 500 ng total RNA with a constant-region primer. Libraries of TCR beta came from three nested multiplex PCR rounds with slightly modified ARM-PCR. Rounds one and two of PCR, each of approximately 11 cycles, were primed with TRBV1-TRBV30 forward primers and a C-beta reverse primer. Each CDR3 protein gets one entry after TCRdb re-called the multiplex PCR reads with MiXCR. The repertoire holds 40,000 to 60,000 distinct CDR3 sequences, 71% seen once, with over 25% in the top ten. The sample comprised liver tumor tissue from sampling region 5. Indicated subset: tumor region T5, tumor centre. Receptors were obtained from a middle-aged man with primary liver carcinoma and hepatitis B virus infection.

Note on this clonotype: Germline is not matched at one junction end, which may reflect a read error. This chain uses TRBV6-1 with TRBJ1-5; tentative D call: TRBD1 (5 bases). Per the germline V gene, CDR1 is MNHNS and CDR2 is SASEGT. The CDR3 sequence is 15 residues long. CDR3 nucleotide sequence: TGTGCCAGCAGTGGAAGTGGGACCTATAATCAGCCCCAGCATTTC. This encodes CASSGSGTYNQPQHF.

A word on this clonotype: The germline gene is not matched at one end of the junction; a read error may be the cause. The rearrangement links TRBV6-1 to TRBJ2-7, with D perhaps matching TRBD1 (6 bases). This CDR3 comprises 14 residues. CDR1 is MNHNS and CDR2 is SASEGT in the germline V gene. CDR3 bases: TGTGCCAGTAGTTACTCTGGACATGGGGGCGAGCAGTATTTC. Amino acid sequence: CASSYSGHGGEQYF.

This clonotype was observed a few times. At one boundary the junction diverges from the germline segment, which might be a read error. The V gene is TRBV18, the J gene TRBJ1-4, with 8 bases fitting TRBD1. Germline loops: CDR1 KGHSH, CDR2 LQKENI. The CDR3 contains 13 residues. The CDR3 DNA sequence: TGTGCCAGCTCACCCGGACAGGGTGAAAAACTGTTCTTT. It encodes CASSPGQGEKLFF.

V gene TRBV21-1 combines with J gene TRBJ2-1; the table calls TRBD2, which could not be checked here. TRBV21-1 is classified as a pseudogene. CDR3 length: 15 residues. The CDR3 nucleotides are TGTACCAGCAGCAAAGAGGCGGGACGTAGCAATGAGCAGTTCTTC. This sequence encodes CTSSKEAGRSNEQFF.

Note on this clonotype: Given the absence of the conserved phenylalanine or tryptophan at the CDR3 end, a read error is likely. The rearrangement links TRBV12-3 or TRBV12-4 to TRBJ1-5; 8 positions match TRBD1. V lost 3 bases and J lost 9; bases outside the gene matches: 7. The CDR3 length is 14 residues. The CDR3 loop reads CASSFGQGDGPQHY. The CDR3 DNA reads TGTGCCAGCAGTTTTGGACAGGGAGATGGGCCCCAGCATTAT.

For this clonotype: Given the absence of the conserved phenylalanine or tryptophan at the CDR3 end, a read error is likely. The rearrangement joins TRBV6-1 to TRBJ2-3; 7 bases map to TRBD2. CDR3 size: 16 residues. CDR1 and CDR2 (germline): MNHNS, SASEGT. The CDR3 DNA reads TGTACCAGCAGTCGATTAGCGGGTTTAACCACAGATACACAGTATTCT. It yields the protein CTSSRLAGLTTDTQYS.

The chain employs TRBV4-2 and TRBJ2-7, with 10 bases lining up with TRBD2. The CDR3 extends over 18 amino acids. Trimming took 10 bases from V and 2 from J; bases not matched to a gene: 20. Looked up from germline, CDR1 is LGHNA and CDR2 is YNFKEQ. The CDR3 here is CATSQEVTSGRVPYEQYF. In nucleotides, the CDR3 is TGTGCCACTAGCCAAGAGGTCACGAGCGGGAGGGTACCCTACGAGCAGTACTTC.

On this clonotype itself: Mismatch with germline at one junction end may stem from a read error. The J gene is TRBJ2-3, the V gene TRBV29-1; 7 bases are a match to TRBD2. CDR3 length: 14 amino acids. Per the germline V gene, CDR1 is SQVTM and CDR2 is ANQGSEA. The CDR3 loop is CSVSLAEGTDTHYF. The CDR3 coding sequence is TGCAGCGTGTCGCTAGCGGAAGGCACAGATACGCACTATTTC.

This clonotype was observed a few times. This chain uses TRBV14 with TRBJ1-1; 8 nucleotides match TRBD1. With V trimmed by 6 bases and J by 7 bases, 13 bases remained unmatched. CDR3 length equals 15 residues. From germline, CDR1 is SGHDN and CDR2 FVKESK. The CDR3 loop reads CASSRRLTGAHEAFF. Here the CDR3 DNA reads TGTGCCAGCAGTCGGCGGCTGACAGGGGCCCATGAAGCTTTCTTT.

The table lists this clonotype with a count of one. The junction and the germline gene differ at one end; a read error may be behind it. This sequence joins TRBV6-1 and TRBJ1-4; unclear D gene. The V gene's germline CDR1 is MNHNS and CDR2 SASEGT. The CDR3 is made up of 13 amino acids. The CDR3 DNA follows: TGTGCCTGCAGGAAGCGGGAGAGGGAAGGACTGTTTTTT. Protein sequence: CACRKREREGLFF.

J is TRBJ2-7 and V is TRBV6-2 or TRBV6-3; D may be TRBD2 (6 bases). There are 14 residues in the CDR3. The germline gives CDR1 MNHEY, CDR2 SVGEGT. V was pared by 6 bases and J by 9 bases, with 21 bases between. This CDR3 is CASRDRDGGDVQYF. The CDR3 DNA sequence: TGTGCCAGCAGAGACCGGGACGGGGGAGACGTGCAGTACTTC.

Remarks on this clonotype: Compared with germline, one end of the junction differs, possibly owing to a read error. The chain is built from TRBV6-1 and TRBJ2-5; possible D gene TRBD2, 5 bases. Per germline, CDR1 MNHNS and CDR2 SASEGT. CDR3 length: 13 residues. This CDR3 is CASGRHLQEIQYF. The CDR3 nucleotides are TGTGCCAGCGGGAGACACCTCCAAGAGATCCAGTACTTT.

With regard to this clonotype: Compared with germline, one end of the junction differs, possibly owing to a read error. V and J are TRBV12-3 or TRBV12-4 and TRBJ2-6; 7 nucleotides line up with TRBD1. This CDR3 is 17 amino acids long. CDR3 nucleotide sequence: TGTGCCAGCAGTTTAACGGGACAGACCTCTGGGACCAACGTCCTGACCTTC. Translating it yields CASSLTGQTSGTNVLTF.

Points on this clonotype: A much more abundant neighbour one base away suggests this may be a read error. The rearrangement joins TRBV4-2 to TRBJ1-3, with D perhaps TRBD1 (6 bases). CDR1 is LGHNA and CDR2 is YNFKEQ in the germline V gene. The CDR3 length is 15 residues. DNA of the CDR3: TGTGCCAACAGCCAAGAGGACAGAGCTGAAAACACCATATATTTT. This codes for CANSQEDRAENTIYF.

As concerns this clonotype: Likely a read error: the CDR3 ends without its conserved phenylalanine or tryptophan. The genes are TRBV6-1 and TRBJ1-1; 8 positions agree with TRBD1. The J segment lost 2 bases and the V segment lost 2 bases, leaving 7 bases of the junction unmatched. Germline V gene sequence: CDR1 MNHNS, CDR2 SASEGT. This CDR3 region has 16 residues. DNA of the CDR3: TGTGCCAGCAGTGAATTGGTAGGGACAGGCAACACTGAAGCTTTCCTT. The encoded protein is CASSELVGTGNTEAFL.

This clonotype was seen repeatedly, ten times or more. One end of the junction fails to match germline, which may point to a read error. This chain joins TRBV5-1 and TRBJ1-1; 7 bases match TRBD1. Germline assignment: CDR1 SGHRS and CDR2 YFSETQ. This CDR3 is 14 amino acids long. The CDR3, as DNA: TGCGCCAGCAGCTTGGATCCAGGGGGTAGTGAAGCTTCCTTT. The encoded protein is CASSLDPGGSEASF.

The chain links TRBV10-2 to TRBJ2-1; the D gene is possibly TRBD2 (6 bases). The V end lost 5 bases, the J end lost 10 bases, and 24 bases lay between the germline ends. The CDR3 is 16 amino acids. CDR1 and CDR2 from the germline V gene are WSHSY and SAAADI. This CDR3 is CASSPTTGSSYIEQFF. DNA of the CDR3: TGCGCCAGCAGTCCCACTACCGGGAGCTCCTACATAGAGCAGTTCTTC.

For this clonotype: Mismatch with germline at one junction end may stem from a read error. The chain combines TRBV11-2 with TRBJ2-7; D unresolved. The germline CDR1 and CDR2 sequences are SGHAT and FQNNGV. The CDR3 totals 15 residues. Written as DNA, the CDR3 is TGTGTCAGCAGCCTATCTGTGGGAACATCCTGCGAGCAGTACTTC. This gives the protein CVSSLSVGTSCEQYF.

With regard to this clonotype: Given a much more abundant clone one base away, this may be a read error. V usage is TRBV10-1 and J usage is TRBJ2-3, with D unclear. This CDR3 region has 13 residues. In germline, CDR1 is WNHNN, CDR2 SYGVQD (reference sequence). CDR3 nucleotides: TGCGCCGGCAGTGAGTCGATAGCCGGTACGCAGTATTTT. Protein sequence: CAGSESIAGTQYF.

For the CDR3, the DNA is TGTGCCAGCAGCTCCCACCTGGCAGGGGGCCAAGAGACCCAGTACTTC. Its protein product is CASSSHLAGGQETQYF. The chain has TRBV7-2 and TRBJ2-5, with 7 nucleotides matching TRBD1. The germline V gene has CDR1 SGHTA and CDR2 FQGNSA. The CDR3 totals 16 residues. V trimming: 4 bases; J trimming: 1 base; junction bases outside the gene matches: 9.

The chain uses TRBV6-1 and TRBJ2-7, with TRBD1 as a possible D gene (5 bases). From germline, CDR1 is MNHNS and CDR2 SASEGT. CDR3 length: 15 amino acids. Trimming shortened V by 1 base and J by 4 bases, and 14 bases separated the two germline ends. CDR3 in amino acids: CASSEEAWGEYEQYF. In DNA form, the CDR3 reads TGTGCCAGCAGTGAAGAGGCATGGGGCGAATACGAGCAGTACTTC.